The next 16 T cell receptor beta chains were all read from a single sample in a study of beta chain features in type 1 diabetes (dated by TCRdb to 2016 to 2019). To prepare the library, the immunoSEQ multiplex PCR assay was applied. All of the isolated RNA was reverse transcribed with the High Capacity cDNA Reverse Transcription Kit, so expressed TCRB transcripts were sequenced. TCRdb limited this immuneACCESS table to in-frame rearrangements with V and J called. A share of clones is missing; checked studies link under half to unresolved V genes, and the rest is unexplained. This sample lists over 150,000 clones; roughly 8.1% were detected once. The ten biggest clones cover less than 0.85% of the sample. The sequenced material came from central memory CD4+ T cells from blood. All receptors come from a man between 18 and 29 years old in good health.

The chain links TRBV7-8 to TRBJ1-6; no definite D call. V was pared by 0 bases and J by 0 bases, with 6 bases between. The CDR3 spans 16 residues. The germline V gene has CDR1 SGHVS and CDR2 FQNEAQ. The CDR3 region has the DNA TGTGCCAGCAGCTTAGCTGTGAGCTCCTATAATTCACCCCTCCACTTT. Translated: CASSLAVSSYNSPLHF.

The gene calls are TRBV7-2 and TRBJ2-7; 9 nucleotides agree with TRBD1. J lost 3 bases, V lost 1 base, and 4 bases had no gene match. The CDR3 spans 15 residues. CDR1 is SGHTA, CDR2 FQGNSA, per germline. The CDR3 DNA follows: TGTGCCAGCAGCTTAGAGAACAGGGGGCTCTACGAGCAGTACTTC. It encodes CASSLENRGLYEQYF.

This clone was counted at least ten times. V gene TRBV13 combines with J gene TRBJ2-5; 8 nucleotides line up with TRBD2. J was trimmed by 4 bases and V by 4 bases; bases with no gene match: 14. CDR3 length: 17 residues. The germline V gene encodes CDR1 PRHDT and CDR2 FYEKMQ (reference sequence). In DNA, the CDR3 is TGTGCCAGCAGCTCCATTCGCGTTAGCGGGATGGGAGAGACCCAGTACTTC. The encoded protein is CASSSIRVSGMGETQYF.

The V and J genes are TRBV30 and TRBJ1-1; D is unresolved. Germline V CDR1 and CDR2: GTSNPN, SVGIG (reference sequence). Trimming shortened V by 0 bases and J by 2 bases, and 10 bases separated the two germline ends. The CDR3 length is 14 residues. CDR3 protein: CAWSVSGANTEAFF. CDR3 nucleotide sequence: TGTGCCTGGAGTGTAAGCGGAGCTAACACTGAAGCTTTCTTT.

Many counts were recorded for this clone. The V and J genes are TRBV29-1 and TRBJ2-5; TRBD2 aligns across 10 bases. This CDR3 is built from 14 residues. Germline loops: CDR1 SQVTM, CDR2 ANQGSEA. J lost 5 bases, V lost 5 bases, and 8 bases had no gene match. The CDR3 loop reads CSVLRASGSETQYF. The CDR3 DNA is TGCAGCGTTCTCAGGGCTAGCGGGAGCGAGACCCAGTACTTC.

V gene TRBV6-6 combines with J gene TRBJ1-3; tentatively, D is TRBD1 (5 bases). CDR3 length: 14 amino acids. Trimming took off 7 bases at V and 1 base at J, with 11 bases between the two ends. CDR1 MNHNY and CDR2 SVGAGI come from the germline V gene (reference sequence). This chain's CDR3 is CASNPDTSGNTIYF. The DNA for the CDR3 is TGTGCCAGCAACCCGGACACTTCTGGAAACACCATATATTTT.

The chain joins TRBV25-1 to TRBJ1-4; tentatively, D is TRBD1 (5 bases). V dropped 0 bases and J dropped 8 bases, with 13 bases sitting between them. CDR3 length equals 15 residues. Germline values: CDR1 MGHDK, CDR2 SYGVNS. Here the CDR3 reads CASSEYGGAGEKLFF. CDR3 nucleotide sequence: TGTGCCAGCAGTGAATATGGAGGGGCTGGGGAAAAACTGTTTTTT.

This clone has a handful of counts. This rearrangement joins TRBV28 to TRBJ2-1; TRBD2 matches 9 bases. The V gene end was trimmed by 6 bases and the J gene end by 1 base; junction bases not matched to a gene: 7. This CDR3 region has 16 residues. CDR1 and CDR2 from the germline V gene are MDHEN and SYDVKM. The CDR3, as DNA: TGTGCCAGCAGACCGGGCGGGGGGGAGTCCTACAATGAGCAGTTCTTC. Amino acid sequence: CASRPGGGESYNEQFF.

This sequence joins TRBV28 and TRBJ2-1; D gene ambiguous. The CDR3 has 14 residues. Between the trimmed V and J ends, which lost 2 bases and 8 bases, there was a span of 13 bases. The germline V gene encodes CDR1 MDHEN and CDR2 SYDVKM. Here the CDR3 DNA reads TGTGCCAGCAGTTTAGGTTTAAGGAGCCATGAGCAGTTCTTC. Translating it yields CASSLGLRSHEQFF.

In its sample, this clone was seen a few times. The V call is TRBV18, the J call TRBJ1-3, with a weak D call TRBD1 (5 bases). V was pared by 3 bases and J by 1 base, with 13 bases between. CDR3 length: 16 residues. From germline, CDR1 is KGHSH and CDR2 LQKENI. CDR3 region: CASSPSMAGSGNTIYF. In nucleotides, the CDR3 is TGTGCCAGCTCACCGAGTATGGCAGGGTCTGGAAACACCATATATTTT.

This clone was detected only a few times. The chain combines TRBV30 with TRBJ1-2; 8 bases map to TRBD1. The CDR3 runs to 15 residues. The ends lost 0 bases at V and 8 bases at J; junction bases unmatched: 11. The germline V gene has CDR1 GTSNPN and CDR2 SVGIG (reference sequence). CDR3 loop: CAWSVQGTGYGGYTF. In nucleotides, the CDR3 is TGTGCCTGGAGTGTACAGGGGACAGGCTATGGAGGCTACACCTTC.

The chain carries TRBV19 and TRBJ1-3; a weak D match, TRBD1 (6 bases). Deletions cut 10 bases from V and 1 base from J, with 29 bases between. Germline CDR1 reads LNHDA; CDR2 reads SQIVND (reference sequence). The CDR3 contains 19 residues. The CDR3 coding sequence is TGTGCCACCGCCCCGGCCTGGGACACCGGTAGAAGGTCTGGAAACACCATATATTTT. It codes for CATAPAWDTGRRSGNTIYF. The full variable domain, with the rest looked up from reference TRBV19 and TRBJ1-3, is DGGITQSPKYLFRKEGQNVTLSCEQNLNHDAMYWYRQDPGQGLRLIYYSQIVNDFQKGDIAEGYSVSREKKESFPLTVTSAQKNPTAFYLCATAPAWDTGRRSGNTIYFGEGSWLTVV.

CDR3 nucleotide sequence: TGTGCCAGCAGTTTTGGAGCCTACGAGCAGTACTTC. Translation gives CASSFGAYEQYF. The chain is built from TRBV28 and TRBJ2-7; D is uncertain. The length of the CDR3 is 12 residues. V was trimmed by 3 bases and J by 2 bases, leaving 5 bases between them. CDR1 and CDR2 (germline): MDHEN, SYDVKM.

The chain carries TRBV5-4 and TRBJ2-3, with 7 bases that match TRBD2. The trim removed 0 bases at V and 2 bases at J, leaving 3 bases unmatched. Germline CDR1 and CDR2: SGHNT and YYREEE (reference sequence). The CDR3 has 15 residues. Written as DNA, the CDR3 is TGTGCCAGCAGCTTGGGGGGGGGAAACACAGATACGCAGTATTTT. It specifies CASSLGGGNTDTQYF.

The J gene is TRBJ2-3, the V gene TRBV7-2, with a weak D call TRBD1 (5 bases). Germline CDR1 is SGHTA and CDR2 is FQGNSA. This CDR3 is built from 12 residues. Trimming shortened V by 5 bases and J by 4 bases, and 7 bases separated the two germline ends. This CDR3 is CASSRQSDTQYF. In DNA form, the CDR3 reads TGTGCCAGCAGCCGACAGTCAGATACGCAGTATTTT.

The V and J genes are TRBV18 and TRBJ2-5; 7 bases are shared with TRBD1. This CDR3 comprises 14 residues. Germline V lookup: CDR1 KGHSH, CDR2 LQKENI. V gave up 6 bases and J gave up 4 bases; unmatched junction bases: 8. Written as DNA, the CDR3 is TGTGCCAGCTCGGTAGGGACAGTTGGAGAGACCCAGTACTTC. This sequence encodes CASSVGTVGETQYF.